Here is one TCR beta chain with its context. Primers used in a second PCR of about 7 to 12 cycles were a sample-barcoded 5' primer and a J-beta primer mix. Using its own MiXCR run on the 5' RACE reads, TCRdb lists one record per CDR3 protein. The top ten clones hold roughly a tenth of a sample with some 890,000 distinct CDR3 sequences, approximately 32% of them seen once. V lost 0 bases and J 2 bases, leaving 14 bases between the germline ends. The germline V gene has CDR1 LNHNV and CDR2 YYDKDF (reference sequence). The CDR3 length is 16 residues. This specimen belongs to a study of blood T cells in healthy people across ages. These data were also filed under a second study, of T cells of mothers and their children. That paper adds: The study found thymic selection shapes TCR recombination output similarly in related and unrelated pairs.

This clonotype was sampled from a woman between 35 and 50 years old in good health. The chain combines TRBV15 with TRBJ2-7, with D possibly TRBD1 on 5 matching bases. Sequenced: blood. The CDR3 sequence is CATSREIGAGTYEQYF. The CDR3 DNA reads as TGTGCCACCAGCAGAGAGATTGGCGCAGGGACCTACGAGCAGTACTTC.